This TCR beta chain was captured in a study of immune evolution from preneoplasia to lung adenocarcinoma. Overall study: HLA loss of heterozygosity: 5.5% to 8.5% AIS, more than 14% MIA, around 35% ADC, none AAH. Study-level results: Normal lung had highest clonality; later lesions appeared denser, more diverse.

J gave up 1 base and V 1 base, and 10 bases lay outside the gene matches. This CDR3 has 17 residues. CDR1 and CDR2 (germline): SQVTM, ANQGSEA. Some clones are missing from TCRdb's copy, which holds only in-frame ones; the method was immunoSEQ multiplex PCR. This sample has 20,000 to 25,000 clones, with about 71% found just once. Two lung cancer pathologists independently confirmed each histologic diagnosis. As for this clone: Its target is unknown.

This TCR came from a person in their sixties with lung adenocarcinoma. Sequences were obtained from FFPE invasive lung adenocarcinoma tissue. V gene TRBV29-1 combines with J gene TRBJ2-3; 8 nucleotides align to TRBD2. Here the CDR3 DNA reads TGCAGCGTTGAAGTCCCTCGGGGGGGAGTGGGCACAGATACGCAGTATTTT. This encodes CSVEVPRGGVGTDTQYF.